The clone carrying this TCR beta chain occurred many times. Its antigen is as yet unknown. These data come from a study of T-cell reconstitution after alpha-beta-depleted transplantation in children. Overall study results and limits: The high TCRbeta diversity at day 60 in some patients came from surviving recipient T cells and thymic progenitors. After transplant, at about two months, alpha-beta T cells were reportedly derived from several hundred expanded graft clones. From newly produced T cells came most of the T-cell counts and diversity one year after transplant.

Unique molecular identifiers were built into the TCRbeta library. TCRdb independently ran MiXCR on the PCR reads; one entry per CDR3 protein. The table records about 580,000 distinct CDR3 sequences, 23% of them present only once. Germline assignment: CDR1 SEHNR and CDR2 FQNEAQ (reference sequence). Trimming stripped 0 bases from V and 3 bases from J, with 8 bases between. The CDR3 runs 15 residues. The chain uses TRBV7-9 and TRBJ2-2; D remains unclear. The sample consisted of PBMCs, mostly from graft donor cells, taken 360 days after TCRalphabeta/CD19-depleted stem cell transplant. The sequence came from a boy under two years old who had a stem cell transplant for acute myeloid leukemia, so the T cells may come from the graft donor. In DNA form, the CDR3 reads TGTGCCAGCAGCTTAGCACCAGGATACACCGGGGAGCTGTTTTTT. It codes for CASSLAPGYTGELFF.